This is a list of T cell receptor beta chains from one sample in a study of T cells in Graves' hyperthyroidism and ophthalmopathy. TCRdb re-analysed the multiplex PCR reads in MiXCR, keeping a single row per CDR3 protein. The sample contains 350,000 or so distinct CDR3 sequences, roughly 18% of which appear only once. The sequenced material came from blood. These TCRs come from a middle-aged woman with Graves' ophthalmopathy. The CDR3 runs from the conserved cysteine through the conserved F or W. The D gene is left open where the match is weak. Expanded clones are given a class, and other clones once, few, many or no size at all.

DNA: TGTGCCACCAGCAGGAAAAATAGCTACGAGCAGTACTTC
CDR3: CATSRKNSYEQYF
J: TRBJ2-7
size: many
V: TRBV15
D: NA

DNA: TGCAGTGCTAGACGCGGCGAAGCCGGAGAGACCCAGTACTTC
CDR3: CSARRGEAGETQYF
J: TRBJ2-5
size: NA
V: TRBV20-1
D: NA

DNA: TGCAGCGTGGCTGAGGGGACTAGCGGGATAGGGCAAGAGACCCAGTACTTC
CDR3: CSVAEGTSGIGQETQYF
J: TRBJ2-5
size: once
V: TRBV29-1
D: TRBD2

DNA: TGTGCCAGCAGTTTGGCGCAGGGGACCTACGAGCAGTACTTC
CDR3: CASSLAQGTYEQYF
J: TRBJ2-7
size: NA
V: TRBV12-3/TRBV12-4
D: NA

DNA: TGTGCCAGCAGCCGAAACCCAACCTACGAGCAGTTCTTC
CDR3: CASSRNPTYEQFF
J: TRBJ2-1
size: NA
V: TRBV7-2
D: NA

DNA: TGTGCCAGCAGTTTAATCGGGAACAGTGGAGCCTACGAGCAGTACTTC
CDR3: CASSLIGNSGAYEQYF
J: TRBJ2-7
size: many
V: TRBV27
D: NA

DNA: TGTGCCAGTAGTATCGGGACAGGGAATAGCAATCAGCCCCAGCATTTT
CDR3: CASSIGTGNSNQPQHF
J: TRBJ1-5
size: many
V: TRBV19
D: TRBD1

DNA: TGCGCCAGCAGCCAAGAAAACGGCCGAAACTACGAGCAGTACTTC
CDR3: CASSQENGRNYEQYF
J: TRBJ2-7
size: few
V: TRBV4-1
D: NA

DNA: TGTGCCAGCAACTATAGGGAGAACACTGAAGCTTCCTTT
CDR3: CASNYRENTEASF
J: TRBJ1-1
size: many
V: TRBV6-1
D: NA

DNA: TGTGCCAGCAGCTTAGCGCCGGGACAGGGCTATGACACTGAAGCTTTCTTT
CDR3: CASSLAPGQGYDTEAFF
J: TRBJ1-1
size: NA
V: TRBV7-8
D: TRBD1

DNA: TGTGCCAGCAGTCACACAGGGGGCTCTGCGGGCTATGGCTACACCTTC
CDR3: CASSHTGGSAGYGYTF
J: TRBJ1-2
size: many
V: TRBV28
D: TRBD1

DNA: TGTGCCAGCAGTTTCGGGACAGGGCTCACGAACACCGGGGAGCTGTTTTTT
CDR3: CASSFGTGLTNTGELFF
J: TRBJ2-2
size: many
V: TRBV6-5
D: TRBD1

DNA: TGTGCCAGCAGCTTAGCGAAGGACCAGCCCCAGCATTTT
CDR3: CASSLAKDQPQHF
J: TRBJ1-5
size: many
V: TRBV7-8
D: NA

DNA: TGTGCCAGCCAAACGGGACAGGGCAATCAGCCCCAGCATTTT
CDR3: CASQTGQGNQPQHF
J: TRBJ1-5
size: many
V: TRBV6-2/TRBV6-3
D: TRBD1

DNA: TGCGCCAGCAGCCCCCGGGGAACGGGAGTGTCCCACGAGCAGTACTTC
CDR3: CASSPRGTGVSHEQYF
J: TRBJ2-7
size: once
V: TRBV28
D: NA

DNA: TGCAGTGCTAGCCCCTGGACTAGCGGAAGCTACGAGCAGTACTTC
CDR3: CSASPWTSGSYEQYF
J: TRBJ2-7
size: many
V: TRBV20-1
D: TRBD2

DNA: TGTGCCAGCAGCATCTTACTACTAGCTAGAGAGCAGTACTTC
CDR3: CASSILLLAREQYF
J: TRBJ2-7
size: many
V: TRBV7-8
D: NA

DNA: TGTGCCAGCAGCCCGCACGAGGGGGGGCTGGGGGAGCAGTACTTC
CDR3: CASSPHEGGLGEQYF
J: TRBJ2-7
size: many
V: TRBV11-2
D: NA

DNA: TGTGCCAGCAGTTACGCAGCGGGAGGTGCCTACGAGCAGTACTTC
CDR3: CASSYAAGGAYEQYF
J: TRBJ2-7
size: many
V: TRBV6-2/TRBV6-3
D: TRBD2

DNA: TGCAGCGTTGTGCCCCTTCCCGGGACAACCTGGGAGACCCAGTACTTC
CDR3: CSVVPLPGTTWETQYF
J: TRBJ2-5
size: many
V: TRBV29-1
D: NA

DNA: TGCAGTGCTAGTTCCGGGACTAACTATGGCTACACCTTC
CDR3: CSASSGTNYGYTF
J: TRBJ1-2
size: many
V: TRBV20-1
D: NA

DNA: TGTGCCAGCAAACCTCGGACAGGGGGCTTTTACGAGCAGTACTTC
CDR3: CASKPRTGGFYEQYF
J: TRBJ2-7
size: NA
V: TRBV28
D: TRBD1

DNA: TGCAGTGCTAGAGGGGCCATTGCTAGCGGCAAAATCCAAGAGACCCAGTACTTC
CDR3: CSARGAIASGKIQETQYF
J: TRBJ2-5
size: many
V: TRBV20-1
D: TRBD2

DNA: TGTGCCAGCAGTGTCAGGGGCTACGAGCAGTACTTC
CDR3: CASSVRGYEQYF
J: TRBJ2-7
size: many
V: TRBV2
D: NA

DNA: TGTGCCAGCAGTTGGAACACTGAAGCTTTCTTT
CDR3: CASSWNTEAFF
J: TRBJ1-1
size: many
V: TRBV27
D: NA

DNA: TGTGCCAGCAGCGACTCTGGGGGGGCCACTGAAGCTTTCTTT
CDR3: CASSDSGGATEAFF
J: TRBJ1-1
size: many
V: TRBV25-1
D: NA

DNA: TGTGCCAGCAGTGGGACAGGGGCCGCCTACGAGCAGTACTTC
CDR3: CASSGTGAAYEQYF
J: TRBJ2-7
size: NA
V: TRBV2
D: TRBD1

DNA: TGTGCCAGTAGTATCAGTATCTGGGGGCCCACGAACACCGGGGAGCTGTTTTTT
CDR3: CASSISIWGPTNTGELFF
J: TRBJ2-2
size: many
V: TRBV19
D: NA

DNA: TGTGCCAGCAGCTCCCCATTGCGGGGATCCGGAAGCACCATATATTTT
CDR3: CASSSPLRGSGSTIYF
J: TRBJ1-3
size: once
V: TRBV11-2
D: NA

DNA: TGCAGTGCTAGAGCTGGGTCAGGGGGTGAGCAGTACTTC
CDR3: CSARAGSGGEQYF
J: TRBJ2-7
size: NA
V: TRBV20-1
D: TRBD1

DNA: TGCAGCGTTACATTTCCGGGACAGCAAGAGACCCAGTACTTC
CDR3: CSVTFPGQQETQYF
J: TRBJ2-5
size: many
V: TRBV29-1
D: TRBD1

DNA: TGTGCCAGCAGCCCACCAGCGGGGGCCTACACTGAAGCTTTCTTT
CDR3: CASSPPAGAYTEAFF
J: TRBJ1-1
size: NA
V: TRBV11-1
D: NA

DNA: TGTGCCAGCAGCACCAAAGGGGGGGAGCAGCCCCAGCATTTT
CDR3: CASSTKGGEQPQHF
J: TRBJ1-5
size: many
V: TRBV7-2
D: NA

DNA: TGTGCCAGCAGTCGGAGGGGGCCGGAGACCCAGTACTTC
CDR3: CASSRRGPETQYF
J: TRBJ2-5
size: many
V: TRBV7-8
D: NA

DNA: TGTGCCAGCAGTGGCCCCAGCAGAGGGAACACTGAAGCTTTCTTT
CDR3: CASSGPSRGNTEAFF
J: TRBJ1-1
size: many
V: TRBV2
D: NA